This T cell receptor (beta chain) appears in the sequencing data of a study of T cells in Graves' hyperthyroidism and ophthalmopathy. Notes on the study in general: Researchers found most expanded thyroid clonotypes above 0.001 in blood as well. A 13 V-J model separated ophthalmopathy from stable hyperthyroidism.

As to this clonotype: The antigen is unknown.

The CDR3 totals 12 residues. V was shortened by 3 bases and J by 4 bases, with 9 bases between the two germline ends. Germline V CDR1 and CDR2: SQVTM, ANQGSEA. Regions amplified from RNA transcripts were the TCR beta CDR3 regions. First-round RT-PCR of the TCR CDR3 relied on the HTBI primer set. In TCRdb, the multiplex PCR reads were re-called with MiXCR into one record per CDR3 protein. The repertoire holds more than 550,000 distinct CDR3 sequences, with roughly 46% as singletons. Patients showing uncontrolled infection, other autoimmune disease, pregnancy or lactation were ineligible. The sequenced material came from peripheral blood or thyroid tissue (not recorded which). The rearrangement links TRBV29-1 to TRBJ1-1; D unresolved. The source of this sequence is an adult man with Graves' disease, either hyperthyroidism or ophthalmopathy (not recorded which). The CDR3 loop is CSVEVGSTEAFF. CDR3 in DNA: TGCAGCGTTGAGGTGGGTTCCACTGAAGCTTTCTTT.